This T cell receptor (beta chain) was observed in a study of blood T cells in healthy people across ages. The CDR3 has 16 amino acids. CDR1 is SGHRS and CDR2 is YFSETQ in the germline V gene. Primers used in a second PCR of about 7 to 12 cycles were a sample-barcoded 5' primer and a J-beta primer mix. CDR3-containing paired-end reads numbered at least 3 million in each sample. TCRdb analysed the 5' RACE reads with MiXCR anew, one entry per CDR3 protein. This sample has roughly 1,500,000 distinct CDR3 sequences, with about 32% found just once. This sequence joins TRBV5-1 and TRBJ2-5, with D maybe TRBD1 (6 bases). TRBJ2-7 explains the end of the DNA better; the J call may be wrong. The sequenced sample consisted of blood. The receptor was derived from a woman in her thirties in good health. The CDR3 loop reads CASRSYPGANTYEQYF. DNA for the CDR3: TGCGCCAGCAGGTCATACCCAGGGGCTAACACCTACGAGCAGTACTTC.